This T cell receptor beta chain comes out of a study of regulatory T cells in long-lasting Graves disease. Time point defined: newly diagnosed GD, antithyroid drugs for less than 3 months. RNA isolated from PBMCs was used to make the TCR library. CDR3 regions were amplified by Arm-PCR using iRepertoire HTBI primers to build TCR beta libraries. TCRdb passed the multiplex PCR reads through MiXCR, listing each CDR3 protein once. This sample yields about 560,000 distinct CDR3 sequences, of which more than 15% are seen a single time; about 12% belongs to the top ten. In addition, the sample was reused for a study of T cells in Graves' hyperthyroidism and ophthalmopathy. That report notes: Hyperthyroidism had been newly diagnosed in patients aged 18 to 65, and its duration was under 2 months. In validation, the model predicted ophthalmopathy. These predictions came a median roughly seven months before onset.

This sample comprised peripheral blood mononuclear cells (PBMCs), obtained at new diagnosis, from a patient treated with antithyroid drugs. The TCR was taken from a young man with Graves disease.

The CDR3 sequence: CATSQTGGGSGYTF. The CDR3 DNA reads as TGTGCCACCAGTCAGACGGGGGGAGGTAGCGGCTACACCTTC. This sequence joins TRBV24-1 and TRBJ1-2; tentative D call: TRBD1 (5 bases). Trimming pared 6 bases from V and 8 bases from J, leaving 18 bases between. The germline CDR1 and CDR2 sequences are KGHDR and SFDVKD. This CDR3 is built from 14 residues.